These T cell receptor beta chains were read from a single sample in a study of shared clonotypes between healthy human individuals. Assay: immunoSEQ multiplex PCR; the TCRdb copy retains only in-frame clones and omits some. The data hold around 300,000 clones, with around 90% observed a single time. The sample consisted of memory CD8+ T cells sorted from blood. These receptors originate from a man in his late teens or twenties in good health. Each CDR3 is given with its conserved first and last residue. A D gene is named only where the DNA matches it firmly. Clone size is given for some rows only: seen once, a few or many times, or a class if the clone is expanded.

clone_size,d_call,v_call,j_call,cdr3_nt,cdr3_aa
.,.,TRBV5-5,TRBJ1-1,TGTGCCAGCAGCTTGGATGACAGATACATGAACACTGAAGCTTTCTTT,CASSLDDRYMNTEAFF
once,.,TRBV4-1,TRBJ2-7,TGCGCCAGCAGCCAAGATTGGGACTTCGCCTACGAGCAGTACTTC,CASSQDWDFAYEQYF
.,TRBD2,TRBV18,TRBJ2-7,TGTGCCAGCTCGCAACCGGGACTAGCCGGCTACGAGCAGTACTTC,CASSQPGLAGYEQYF
.,TRBD1,TRBV6-6,TRBJ2-1,TGTGCCAGCAGTAACACAGGGGGTTCCTACAATGAGCAGTTCTTC,CASSNTGGSYNEQFF
.,.,TRBV6-5,TRBJ2-7,TGTGCCAGCAGTTACTCGGCAGGGGTGAGCTCCTACGAGCAGTACTTC,CASSYSAGVSSYEQYF
.,TRBD1,TRBV6-6,TRBJ1-5,TGTGCCAGCAGCCCCTTACAGGGGTCGGGTCAGCCCCAGCATTTT,CASSPLQGSGQPQHF
many,.,TRBV9,TRBJ2-3,TGTGCCAGCAGCGGTAGGAGGAGCACAGATACGCAGTATTTT,CASSGRRSTDTQYF
.,.,TRBV11-3,TRBJ2-3,TGTGCCAGCAGCTTCGGAGGGACAGTCGCAACAGATACGCAGTATTTT,CASSFGGTVATDTQYF
.,.,TRBV7-9,TRBJ2-7,TGTGCCAGCAGCTTATTGGCCTCCAACGAGCAGTACTTC,CASSLLASNEQYF
.,.,TRBV6-5,TRBJ2-2,TGTGCCAGCAGTCTCTCGGGGGATACCGGGGAGCTGTTTTTT,CASSLSGDTGELFF
.,TRBD2,TRBV7-2,TRBJ2-3,TGTGCCAGCAGCATTAGCGGGGGAGTGAACACAGATACGCAGTATTTT,CASSISGGVNTDTQYF
.,TRBD2,TRBV29-1,TRBJ2-7,TGCAGCGTTGAACGAGAACGGACTAGCGGATACGAGCAGTACTTC,CSVERERTSGYEQYF
.,.,TRBV28,TRBJ1-3,TGTGCCAGCACTATGGGTCTCTCTGGAAACACCATATATTTT,CASTMGLSGNTIYF
once,.,TRBV2,TRBJ2-7,TGTGCCAGCAGAAGTACACGGGACCTCTACGAGCAGTACTTC,CASRSTRDLYEQYF
.,TRBD2,TRBV27,TRBJ2-1,TGTGCCAGCAGTTTAATAGCGGGCGCTTACAATGAGCAGTTCTTC,CASSLIAGAYNEQFF
.,.,TRBV19,TRBJ1-5,TGTGCCAGTAGTTACGGACCAAGCAATCAGCCCCAGCATTTT,CASSYGPSNQPQHF
.,TRBD2,TRBV27,TRBJ2-7,TGTGCCAGCGCAAGCGGGGGGCCGTACGAGCAGTACTTC,CASASGGPYEQYF
.,.,TRBV4-1,TRBJ1-4,TGCGCCAGCAGCTCGAAAACCGGGACACCCACCTATTTTTGGGAAAAACTGTTTTTT,CASSSKTGTPTYFWEKLFF
.,TRBD1,TRBV5-1,TRBJ1-1,TGCGCCGGGAGCAGGGGGCATGGTTCTGAAGCTTTCTTT,CAGSRGHGSEAFF
.,.,TRBV18,TRBJ1-1,TGTGCCAGCTCAGTCTCCGGTACTGAAGCTTTCTTT,CASSVSGTEAFF
.,TRBD2,TRBV11-2,TRBJ2-2,TGTGCCAGCAGCCGGACTAGCGGGGGGAAGAACACCGGGGAGCTGTTTTTT,CASSRTSGGKNTGELFF
.,.,TRBV28,TRBJ1-1,TGTGCCAGCAGTTTGCGTGGAGGGACTGAAGCTTTCTTT,CASSLRGGTEAFF
.,TRBD1,TRBV6-6,TRBJ2-7,TGTGCCAGCAGTTACTCGAGGGGACAGGGAGCCTACGAGCAGTACTTC,CASSYSRGQGAYEQYF
.,.,TRBV7-2,TRBJ2-6,TGTGCCAGCAGCAAAACTGGGAGACGACAAAGTCGGGCCAACGTCCTGACTTTC,CASSKTGRRQSRANVLTF
.,.,TRBV2,TRBJ2-1,TGTGCCAGCAGTGAAATGACCCCCAGGGAGCAGTTCTTC,CASSEMTPREQFF
.,TRBD1,TRBV13,TRBJ2-2,TGTGCCAGCAGCCCGATTACAGGGGTCGGGGAGCTGTTTTTT,CASSPITGVGELFF
.,.,TRBV7-9,TRBJ1-6,TGTGCCAGCAGCTTAGGGGGCGCCAATTCACCCCTCCACTTT,CASSLGGANSPLHF
.,.,TRBV7-8,TRBJ2-7,TGTGCCAGCAGCTTAGGCCCGGAGCATGGAACCTACGAGCAGTACTTC,CASSLGPEHGTYEQYF
.,.,TRBV7-8,TRBJ2-7,TGTGCCAGCAGCTCGGGGACGGCCGAGCAGTACTTC,CASSSGTAEQYF
.,TRBD1,TRBV4-1,TRBJ1-6,TGCGCCAGCAGCCAACCCGGACAGGGGTCGCCTTATAATTCACCCCTCCACTTT,CASSQPGQGSPYNSPLHF
.,.,TRBV28,TRBJ1-5,TGTGCCAGCAGTTTTAATCAGCCCCAGCATTTT,CASSFNQPQHF
.,.,TRBV2,TRBJ2-2,TGTGCCAGCACAGGGGGGTCCGGGGAGCTGTTTTTT,CASTGGSGELFF
.,.,TRBV6-1,TRBJ2-5,TGTGCCACGGGGCGGCGGCTGGAGACCCAGTACTTC,CATGRRLETQYF
.,.,TRBV11-2,TRBJ1-2,TGTGCCAGCAGCTTAGTGACAGGACCCCTCGGCTACACCTTC,CASSLVTGPLGYTF
.,.,TRBV7-9,TRBJ1-1,TGTGCCAGCAGCTTAAGCCCCACTACGAACACTGAAGCTTTCTTT,CASSLSPTTNTEAFF
few,.,TRBV7-9,TRBJ2-1,TGTGCCAGCAGCTTAGGGAATGAGCAGTTCTTC,CASSLGNEQFF
.,.,TRBV6-6,TRBJ2-7,TGTGCCAGCAGTTACTCGAATGTGTACGAGCAGTACTTC,CASSYSNVYEQYF
.,.,TRBV5-1,TRBJ2-7,TGCGCCAGCAGCTTGGCCTGGCAGGGGACCTACGAGCAGTACTTC,CASSLAWQGTYEQYF
.,.,TRBV10-2,TRBJ2-7,TGCGCCAGCAGTCCCCTTCGCTCCTACGAGCAGTACTTC,CASSPLRSYEQYF
.,.,TRBV7-9,TRBJ2-5,TGTGCCAGCAGCTCCCTGGGACTGCCCTCGGAGACCCAGTACTTC,CASSSLGLPSETQYF
.,TRBD1,TRBV18,TRBJ1-5,TGTGCCAGCTCACCAAGGACAGGGGCAAATCAGCCCCAGCATTTT,CASSPRTGANQPQHF
.,.,TRBV7-9,TRBJ2-1,TGTGCCAGCAGCTTACCCCGGGGACTCCTCTACAATGAGCAGTTCTTC,CASSLPRGLLYNEQFF
few,.,TRBV9,TRBJ2-3,TGTGCCAGCAGCGCCGGACGATATAGCACAGATACGCAGTATTTT,CASSAGRYSTDTQYF
.,.,TRBV4-2,TRBJ2-1,TGTGCCAGCAGCCAAGATACCGTGGGATTAGCGGAGTACAATGAGCAGTTCTTC,CASSQDTVGLAEYNEQFF
.,.,TRBV7-8,TRBJ1-5,TGTGCCAGCAGCTTAGAGGGGGGCTCTCATCAGCCCCAGCATTTT,CASSLEGGSHQPQHF
.,TRBD2,TRBV18,TRBJ2-1,TGTGCCAGCTACACCAACTTAGAGGAAGCGGGGGGGGCTGGCGATGAGCAGTTCTTC,CASYTNLEEAGGAGDEQFF
once,TRBD1,TRBV5-1,TRBJ2-7,TGCGCCAGCAGCTTCCGACAGGGGGCCTACGAGCAGTACTTC,CASSFRQGAYEQYF
.,.,TRBV6-1,TRBJ2-3,TGTGCCAGCAGCTCCACAGGCTCAGATACGCAGTATTTT,CASSSTGSDTQYF
.,.,TRBV27,TRBJ1-5,TGTGCCAGCAGTGTAGGTCAGCTCAATCAGCCCCAGCATTTT,CASSVGQLNQPQHF
few,TRBD2,TRBV30,TRBJ2-7,TGTGCCTGGAGTAGCGGGGGGCACTACGAGCAGTACTTC,CAWSSGGHYEQYF
.,.,TRBV6-6,TRBJ2-7,TGTGCCAGCAGTACGACAGGTTCTAACGAGCAGTACTTC,CASSTTGSNEQYF
.,.,TRBV13,TRBJ1-1,TGTGCCAGCAGCTTAGGCCCAGGGACGAACACTGAAGCTTTCTTT,CASSLGPGTNTEAFF
.,TRBD1,TRBV10-3,TRBJ1-2,TGTGCCATCAGTGAGGACACAGGGGGCGGCTACACCTTC,CAISEDTGGGYTF
.,.,TRBV9,TRBJ1-2,TGTGCCAGCAGCGTGGAACATAACTATGGCTACACCTTC,CASSVEHNYGYTF
.,TRBD1,TRBV9,TRBJ2-7,TGTGCCAGCAGCGCAAATTCAGGGGGCCTCTTTGAGCAGTACTTC,CASSANSGGLFEQYF
.,.,TRBV11-2,TRBJ1-1,TGTGCCAGCAGCTTAGGAGCAAACACTGAAGCTTTCTTT,CASSLGANTEAFF